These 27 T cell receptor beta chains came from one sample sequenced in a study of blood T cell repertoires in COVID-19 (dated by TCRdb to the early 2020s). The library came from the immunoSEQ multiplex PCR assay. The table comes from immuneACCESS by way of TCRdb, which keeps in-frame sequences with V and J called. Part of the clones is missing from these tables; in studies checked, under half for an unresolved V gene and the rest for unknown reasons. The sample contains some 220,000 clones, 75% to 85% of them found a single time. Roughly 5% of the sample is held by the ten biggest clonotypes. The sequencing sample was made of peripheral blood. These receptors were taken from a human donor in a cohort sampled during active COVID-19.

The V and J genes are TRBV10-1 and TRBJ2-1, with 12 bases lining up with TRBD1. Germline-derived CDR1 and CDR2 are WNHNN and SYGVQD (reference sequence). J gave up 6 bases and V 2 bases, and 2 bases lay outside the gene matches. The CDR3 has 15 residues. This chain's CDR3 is CASSEGTGGPNEQFF. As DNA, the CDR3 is TGCGCCAGCAGTGAGGGGACAGGGGGCCCCAATGAGCAGTTCTTC.

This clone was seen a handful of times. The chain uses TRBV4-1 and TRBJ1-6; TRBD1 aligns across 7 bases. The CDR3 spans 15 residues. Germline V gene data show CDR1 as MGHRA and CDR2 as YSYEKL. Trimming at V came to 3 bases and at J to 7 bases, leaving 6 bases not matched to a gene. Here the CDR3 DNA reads TGCGCCAGCAGCCAGCGACAGGGTCTGAATTCACCCCTCCACTTT. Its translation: CASSQRQGLNSPLHF.

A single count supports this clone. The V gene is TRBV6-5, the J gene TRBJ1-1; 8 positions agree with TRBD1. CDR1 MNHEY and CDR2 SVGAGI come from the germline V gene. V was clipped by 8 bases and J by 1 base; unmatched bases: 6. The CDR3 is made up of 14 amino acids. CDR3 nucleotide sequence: TGTGCCAGCGGGCAGGGGGCTGGGAACACTGAAGCTTTCTTT. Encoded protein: CASGQGAGNTEAFF.

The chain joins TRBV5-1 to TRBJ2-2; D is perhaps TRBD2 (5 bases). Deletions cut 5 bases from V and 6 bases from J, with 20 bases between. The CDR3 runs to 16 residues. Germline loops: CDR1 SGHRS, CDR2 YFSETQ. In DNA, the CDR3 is TGCGCCAGCAGGAACTCGGACTCCGCGGGCTCCGGGGAGCTGTTTTTT. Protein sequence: CASRNSDSAGSGELFF.

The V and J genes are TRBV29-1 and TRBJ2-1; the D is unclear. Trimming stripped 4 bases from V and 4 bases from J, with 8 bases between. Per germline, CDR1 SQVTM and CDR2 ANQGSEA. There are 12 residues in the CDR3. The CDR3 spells CSVAQTYNEQFF. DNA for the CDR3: TGCAGCGTTGCACAGACATACAATGAGCAGTTCTTC.

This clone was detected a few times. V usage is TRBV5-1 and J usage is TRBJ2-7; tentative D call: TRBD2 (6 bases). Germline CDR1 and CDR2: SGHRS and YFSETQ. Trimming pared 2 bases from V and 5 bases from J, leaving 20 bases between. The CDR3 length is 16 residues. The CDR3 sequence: CASSLVGTGEFNEQYF. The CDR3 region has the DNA TGCGCCAGCAGCTTAGTGGGGACTGGGGAGTTTAACGAGCAGTACTTC.

Here the CDR3 reads CASSYGQGASNEQFF. In nucleotides, the CDR3 is TGTGCCAGCAGTTACGGGCAGGGGGCAAGCAATGAGCAGTTCTTC. The chain carries TRBV6-6 and TRBJ2-1, with 8 bases matching TRBD1. Looked up from germline, CDR1 is MNHNY and CDR2 is SVGAGI (reference sequence). The V and J ends lost 2 bases and 6 bases, in that order; junction bases with no gene match: 6. The CDR3 contains 15 residues.

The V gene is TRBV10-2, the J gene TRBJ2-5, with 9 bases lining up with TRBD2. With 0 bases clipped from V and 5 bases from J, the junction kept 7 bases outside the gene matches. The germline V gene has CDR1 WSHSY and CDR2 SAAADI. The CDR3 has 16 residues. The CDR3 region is CASSESGASGAETQYF. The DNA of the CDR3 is TGCGCCAGCAGTGAGTCGGGGGCTAGCGGGGCTGAGACCCAGTACTTC.

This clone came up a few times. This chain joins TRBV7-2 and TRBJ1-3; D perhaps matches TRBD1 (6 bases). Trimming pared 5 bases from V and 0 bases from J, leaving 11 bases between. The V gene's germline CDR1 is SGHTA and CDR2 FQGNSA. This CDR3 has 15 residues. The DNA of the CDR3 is TGTGCCAGCAGCCGGACAGTCTCCTCTGGAAACACCATATATTTT. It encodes CASSRTVSSGNTIYF.

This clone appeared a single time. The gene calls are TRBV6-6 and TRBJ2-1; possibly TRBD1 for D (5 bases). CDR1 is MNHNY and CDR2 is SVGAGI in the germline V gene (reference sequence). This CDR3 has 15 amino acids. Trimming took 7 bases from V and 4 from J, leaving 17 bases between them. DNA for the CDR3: TGTGCCAGCACCCAAAGGGGCGAAGAGTACAATGAGCAGTTCTTC. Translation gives CASTQRGEEYNEQFF.

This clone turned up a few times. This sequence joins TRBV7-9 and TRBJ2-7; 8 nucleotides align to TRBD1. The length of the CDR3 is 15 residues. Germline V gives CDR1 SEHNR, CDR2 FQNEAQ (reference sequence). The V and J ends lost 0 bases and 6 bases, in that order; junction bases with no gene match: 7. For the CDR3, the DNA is TGTGCCAGCAGCTTAGCACCGGACAGGGCCGGCGAGCAGTACTTC. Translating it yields CASSLAPDRAGEQYF.

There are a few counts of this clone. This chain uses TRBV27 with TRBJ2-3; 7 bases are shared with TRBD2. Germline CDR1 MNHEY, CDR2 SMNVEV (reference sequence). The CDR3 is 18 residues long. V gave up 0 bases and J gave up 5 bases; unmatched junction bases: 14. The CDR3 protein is CASSLSPPREQSEDTQYF. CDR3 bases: TGTGCCAGCAGTTTATCGCCTCCGCGGGAGCAATCAGAAGATACGCAGTATTTT.

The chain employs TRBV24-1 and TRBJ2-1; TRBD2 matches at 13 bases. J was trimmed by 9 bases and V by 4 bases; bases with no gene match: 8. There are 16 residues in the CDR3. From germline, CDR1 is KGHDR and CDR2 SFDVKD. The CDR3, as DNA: TGTGCCACCAGTGAATCCGGACTAGCGGGAGTGGGTGAGCAGTTCTTC. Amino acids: CATSESGLAGVGEQFF.

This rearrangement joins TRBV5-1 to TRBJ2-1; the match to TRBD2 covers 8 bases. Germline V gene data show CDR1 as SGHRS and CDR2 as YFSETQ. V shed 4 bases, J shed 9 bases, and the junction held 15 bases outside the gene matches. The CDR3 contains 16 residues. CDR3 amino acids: CASSPGTRRDIGEQFF. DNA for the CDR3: TGCGCCAGCAGCCCAGGGACTAGACGAGATATTGGTGAGCAGTTCTTC.

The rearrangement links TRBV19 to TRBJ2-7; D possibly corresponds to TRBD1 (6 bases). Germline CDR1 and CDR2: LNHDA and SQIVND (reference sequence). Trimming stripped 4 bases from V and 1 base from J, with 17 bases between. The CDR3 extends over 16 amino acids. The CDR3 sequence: CASSRDTTGSSYEQYF. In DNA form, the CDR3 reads TGTGCCAGTAGTAGGGACACGACAGGTTCGTCCTACGAGCAGTACTTC. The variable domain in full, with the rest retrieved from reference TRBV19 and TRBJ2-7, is DGGITQSPKYLFRKEGQNVTLSCEQNLNHDAMYWYRQDPGQGLRLIYYSQIVNDFQKGDIAEGYSVSREKKESFPLTVTSAQKNPTAFYLCASSRDTTGSSYEQYFGPGTRLTVT.

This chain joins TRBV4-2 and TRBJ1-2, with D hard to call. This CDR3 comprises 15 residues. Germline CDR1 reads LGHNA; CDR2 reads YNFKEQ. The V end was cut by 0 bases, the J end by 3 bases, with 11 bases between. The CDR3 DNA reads TGTGCCAGCAGCCAAGATCTCCGTCTTGACTATGGCTACACCTTC. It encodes CASSQDLRLDYGYTF.

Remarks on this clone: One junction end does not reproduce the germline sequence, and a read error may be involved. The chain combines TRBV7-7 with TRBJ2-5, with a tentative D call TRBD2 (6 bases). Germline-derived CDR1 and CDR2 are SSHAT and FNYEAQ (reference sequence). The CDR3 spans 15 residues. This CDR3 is CASSFGGRSEETQYF. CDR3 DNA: TGTGCTAGCAGCTTCGGAGGGAGAAGCGAGGAGACCCAGTACTTC.

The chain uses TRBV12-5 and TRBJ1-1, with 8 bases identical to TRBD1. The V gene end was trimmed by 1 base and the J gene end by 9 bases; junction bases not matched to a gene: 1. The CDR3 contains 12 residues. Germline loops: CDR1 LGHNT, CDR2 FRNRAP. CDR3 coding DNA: TGTGCTAGTGGTTTGGGACAGGGGCAAGCTTTCTTT. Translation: CASGLGQGQAFF. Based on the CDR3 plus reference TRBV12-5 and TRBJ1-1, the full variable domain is DARVTQTPRHKVTEMGQEVTMRCQPILGHNTVFWYRQTMMQGLELLAYFRNRAPLDDSGMPKDRFSAEMPDATLATLKIQPSEPRDSAVYFCASGLGQGQAFFGQGTRLTVV.

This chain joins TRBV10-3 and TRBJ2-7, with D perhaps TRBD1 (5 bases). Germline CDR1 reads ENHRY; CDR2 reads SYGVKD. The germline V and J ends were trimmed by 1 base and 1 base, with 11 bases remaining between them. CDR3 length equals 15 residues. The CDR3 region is CAISEYQGLSYEQYF. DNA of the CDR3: TGTGCCATCAGTGAGTACCAGGGATTGTCCTACGAGCAGTACTTC.

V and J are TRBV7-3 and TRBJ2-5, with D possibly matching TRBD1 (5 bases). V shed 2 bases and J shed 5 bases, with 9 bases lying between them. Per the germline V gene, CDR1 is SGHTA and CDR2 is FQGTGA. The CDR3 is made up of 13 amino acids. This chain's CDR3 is CASSLGRGETQYF. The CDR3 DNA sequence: TGTGCCAGCAGCTTAGGAAGGGGTGAGACCCAGTACTTC. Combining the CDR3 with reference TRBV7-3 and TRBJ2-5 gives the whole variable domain GAGVSQTPSNKVTEKGKYVELRCDPISGHTALYWYRQSLGQGPEFLIYFQGTGAADDSGLPNDRFFAVRPEGSVSTLKIQRTERGDSAVYLCASSLGRGETQYFGPGTRLLVL.

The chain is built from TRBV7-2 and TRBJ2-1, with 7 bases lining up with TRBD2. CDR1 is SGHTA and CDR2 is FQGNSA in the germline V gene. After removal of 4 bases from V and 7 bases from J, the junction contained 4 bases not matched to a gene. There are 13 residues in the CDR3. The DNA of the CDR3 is TGTGCCAGCAGCTCGGGACTATTGAATGAGCAGTTCTTC. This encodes CASSSGLLNEQFF.

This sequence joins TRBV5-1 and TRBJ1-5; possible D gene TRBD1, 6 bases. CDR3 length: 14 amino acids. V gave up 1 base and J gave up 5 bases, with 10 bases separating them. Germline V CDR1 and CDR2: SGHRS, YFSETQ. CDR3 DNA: TGCGCCAGCAGCTTGCAGGGGACCGATCAGCCCCAGCATTTT. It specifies CASSLQGTDQPQHF.

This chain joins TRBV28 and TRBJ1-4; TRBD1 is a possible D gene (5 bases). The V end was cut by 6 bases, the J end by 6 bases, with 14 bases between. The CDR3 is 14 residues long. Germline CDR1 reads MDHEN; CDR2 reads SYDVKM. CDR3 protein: CASRFGGGYEKLFF. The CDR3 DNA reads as TGTGCCAGCAGGTTCGGGGGGGGTTATGAAAAACTGTTTTTT.

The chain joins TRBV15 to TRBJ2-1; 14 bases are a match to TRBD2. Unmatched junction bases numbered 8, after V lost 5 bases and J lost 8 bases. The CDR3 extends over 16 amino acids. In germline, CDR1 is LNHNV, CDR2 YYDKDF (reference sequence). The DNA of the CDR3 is TGTGCCACCAGCCGGGGACTAGCGGGGGCCGGCGATGAGCAGTTCTTC. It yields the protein CATSRGLAGAGDEQFF.

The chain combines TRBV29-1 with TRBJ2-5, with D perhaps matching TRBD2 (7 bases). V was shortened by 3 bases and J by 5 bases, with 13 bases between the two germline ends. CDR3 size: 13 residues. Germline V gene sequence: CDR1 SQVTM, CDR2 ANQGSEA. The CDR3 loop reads CSVDGGRLETQYF. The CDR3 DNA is TGCAGCGTTGACGGGGGGCGACTCGAGACCCAGTACTTC. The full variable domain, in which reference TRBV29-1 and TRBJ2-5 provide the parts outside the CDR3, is SAVISQKPSRDICQRGTSLTIQCQVDSQVTMMFWYRQQPGQSLTLIATANQGSEATYESGFVIDKFPISRPNLTFSTLTVSNMSPEDSSIYLCSVDGGRLETQYFGPGTRLLVL.

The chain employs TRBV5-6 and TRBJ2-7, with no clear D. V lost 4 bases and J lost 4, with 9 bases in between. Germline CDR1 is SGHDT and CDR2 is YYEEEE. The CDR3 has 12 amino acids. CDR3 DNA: TGTGCCAGCAGCCGAGGTGTTTACGAGCAGTACTTC. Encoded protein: CASSRGVYEQYF.

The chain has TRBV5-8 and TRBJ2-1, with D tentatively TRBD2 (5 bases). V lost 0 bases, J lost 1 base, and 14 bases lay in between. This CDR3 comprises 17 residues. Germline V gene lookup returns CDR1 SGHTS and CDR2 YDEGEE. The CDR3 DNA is TGTGCCAGCAGCTTGGCCATTCGGAGCGGATCCTACAATGAGCAGTTCTTC. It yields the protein CASSLAIRSGSYNEQFF.